This T cell receptor (beta chain) was recorded in a study of shared clonotypes between healthy human individuals. Produced via immunoSEQ multiplex PCR; TCRdb's table is partial and in-frame only. Counted here are 2 million to 2.5 million clones, about 94% occurring once; the ten biggest clones make up 0.13%. Germline values: CDR1 SGHDT, CDR2 YYEEEE. The V and J ends lost 1 base and 1 base respectively, with 14 bases between them. The CDR3 totals 17 residues. The sample taken for sequencing was naive CD4+ T cells sorted from blood. Described subset: CD45RA+ positively selected. This TCR was recovered from a man aged 18 to 35 in good health. The rearrangement links TRBV5-6 to TRBJ2-2, with D tentatively TRBD1 (6 bases). DNA of the CDR3: TGTGCCAGCAGCTTGATCTGGGGCAGGGGGAACACCGGGGAGCTGTTTTTT. Its protein is CASSLIWGRGNTGELFF.